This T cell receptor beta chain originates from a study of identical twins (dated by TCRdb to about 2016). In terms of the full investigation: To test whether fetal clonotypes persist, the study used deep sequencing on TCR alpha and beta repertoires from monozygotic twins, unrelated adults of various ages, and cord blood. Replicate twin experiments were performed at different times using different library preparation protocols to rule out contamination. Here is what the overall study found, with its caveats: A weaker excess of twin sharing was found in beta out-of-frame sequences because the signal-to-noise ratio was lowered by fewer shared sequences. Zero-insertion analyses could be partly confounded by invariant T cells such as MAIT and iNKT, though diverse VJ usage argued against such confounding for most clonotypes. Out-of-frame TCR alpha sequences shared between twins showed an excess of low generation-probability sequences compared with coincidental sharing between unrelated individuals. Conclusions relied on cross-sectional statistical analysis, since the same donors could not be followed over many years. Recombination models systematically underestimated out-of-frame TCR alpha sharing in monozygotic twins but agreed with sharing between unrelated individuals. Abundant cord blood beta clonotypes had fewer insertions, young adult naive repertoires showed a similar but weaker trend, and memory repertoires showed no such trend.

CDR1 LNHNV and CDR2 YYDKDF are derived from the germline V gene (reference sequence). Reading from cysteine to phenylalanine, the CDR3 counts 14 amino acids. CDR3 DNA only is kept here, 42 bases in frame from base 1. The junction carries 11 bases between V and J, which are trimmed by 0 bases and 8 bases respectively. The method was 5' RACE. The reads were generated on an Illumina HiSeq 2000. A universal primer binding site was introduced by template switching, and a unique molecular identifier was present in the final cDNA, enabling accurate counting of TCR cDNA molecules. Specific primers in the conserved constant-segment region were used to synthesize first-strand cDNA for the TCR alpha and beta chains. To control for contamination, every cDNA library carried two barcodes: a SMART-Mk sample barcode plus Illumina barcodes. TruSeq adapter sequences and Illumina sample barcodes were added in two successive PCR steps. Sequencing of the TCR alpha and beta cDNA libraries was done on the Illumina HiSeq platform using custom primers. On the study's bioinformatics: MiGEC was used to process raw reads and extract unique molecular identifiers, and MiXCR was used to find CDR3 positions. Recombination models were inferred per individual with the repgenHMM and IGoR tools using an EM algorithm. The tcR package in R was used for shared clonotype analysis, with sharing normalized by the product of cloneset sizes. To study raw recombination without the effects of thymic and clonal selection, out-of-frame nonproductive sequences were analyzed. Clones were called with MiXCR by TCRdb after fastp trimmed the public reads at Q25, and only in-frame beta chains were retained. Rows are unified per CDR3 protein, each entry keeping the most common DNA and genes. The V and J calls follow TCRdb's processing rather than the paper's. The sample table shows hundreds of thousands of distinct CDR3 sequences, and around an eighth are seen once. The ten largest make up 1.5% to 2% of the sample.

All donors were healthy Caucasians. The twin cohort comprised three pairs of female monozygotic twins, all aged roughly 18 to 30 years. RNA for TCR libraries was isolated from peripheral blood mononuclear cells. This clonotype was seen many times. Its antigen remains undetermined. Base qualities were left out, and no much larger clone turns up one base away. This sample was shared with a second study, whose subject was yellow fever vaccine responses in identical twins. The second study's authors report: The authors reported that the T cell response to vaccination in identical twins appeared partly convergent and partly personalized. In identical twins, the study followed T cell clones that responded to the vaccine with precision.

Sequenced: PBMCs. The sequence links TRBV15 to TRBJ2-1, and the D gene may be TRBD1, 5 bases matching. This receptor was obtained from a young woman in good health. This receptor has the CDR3 CATSRDRQGHEQFF. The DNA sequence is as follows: TGTGCCACCAGCAGAGATAGGCAGGGCCATGAGCAGTTCTTC.